This T cell receptor (beta chain) emerged from a study of blood T cell repertoires in COVID-19. Study summary: T cells, B-cell-depleted T cells, or PBMCs provided the cDNA or gDNA that served as material.

Per the study methods: Counts of nucleated cells, estimated from reference gene primer amplification, were obtained. The repertoire was sequenced with immunoSEQ multiplex PCR; TCRdb's copy has only in-frame clones and lacks some. V, J and clone size were drawn from that table, and D and trimming were deduced from the DNA. The table includes about 260,000 clones, about nine tenths detected once. The TCR sequence derives from a woman aged 40 to 55 who had recovered from COVID-19. Sequenced: peripheral blood.

The chain's CDR3 is CASSETQNTDTQYF. The CDR3 nucleotides are TGTGCCAGCAGTGAAACCCAGAACACAGATACGCAGTATTTT. J is TRBJ2-3 and V is TRBV2; D remains unclear. The CDR3 is 14 amino acids. Germline V gene lookup returns CDR1 SNHLY and CDR2 FYNNEI. V shed 2 bases and J shed 2 bases, with 8 bases lying between them.